The clone carrying this T cell receptor beta chain has only a few counts. Its target is not known. This specimen comes from a study of Ad26.COV2.S vaccination and SARS-CoV-2 variants. Study findings and constraints: Across vaccine and placebo recipients, the breadth of non-spike TCRs was similar. CD8+ and CD4+ T cells specific for spike reportedly responded with substantial breadth after vaccination.

The assay was immunoSEQ multiplex PCR, and TCRdb's table has in-frame clones only and misses some. The table has 440,000 or so clones, less than 95% seen once; the top ten hold around 4.2%. CDR1 and CDR2 (germline): SGHNT, YENEEA. CDR3 size: 13 residues. The V and J ends lost 1 base and 9 bases respectively, with 10 bases between them. Treatment noted: approximately 18 received Ad26.COV2.S at low or high dose, single or two shots; roughly five received placebo; per-sample allocation not given. Repertoires come from day 63 after the first vaccine or placebo injection. An Ad26 vector carrying the Wuhan-strain SARS-CoV-2 spike served as the vaccine.

This material consisted of peripheral blood, taken in a trial of Ad26.COV2.S vaccine versus placebo. The chain carries TRBV11-3 and TRBJ2-1; perhaps D is TRBD1 or TRBD2 (6 bases each). The origin of this receptor is a person aged 18-60 years who received the Ad26.COV2.S COVID-19 vaccine or a placebo. CDR3 sequence (DNA): TGTGCCAGCAGCTTAGCGGGGGCCGGTGAGCAGTTCTTC. Translation: CASSLAGAGEQFF.